This T cell receptor beta chain came from a study of T cell repertoires in ileal Crohn's disease. CDR1 is SGHAT and CDR2 is FQNNGV in the germline V gene. With V trimmed by 4 bases and J by 5 bases, 8 bases remained unmatched. CDR3 length: 15 residues. Repertoires were generated with immunoSEQ multiplex PCR, while TCRdb's copy carries only in-frame clones and drops some. The sample carries about 14,000 clones, roughly 80% recorded once. This clone was seen once. The sequenced sample consisted of ileal tissue. The TCR comes from an adult with Crohn's disease. The J gene is TRBJ2-7, the V gene TRBV11-2, with 10 nucleotides matching TRBD1. The CDR3 protein is CASSSRDRGIHEQYF. The CDR3 DNA is TGTGCCAGCAGCTCCCGGGACAGGGGAATCCACGAGCAGTACTTC.